The rows below give T cell receptor beta chains drawn from one sample of a study of blood T cells in healthy people across ages. From the 5' RACE reads, TCRdb called clonotypes with MiXCR, one entry per CDR3 protein. Here the sample spans over 600,000 distinct CDR3 sequences, 40% to 45% being singletons. Input material: blood. The source of these receptors is a man older than 75 in good health. Both conserved end residues are part of each CDR3. A D gene is named only where the DNA matches it firmly. Clone sizes are given selectively: once, few, many, or a class where the clone is expanded.

>NA|TRBJ1-1|TRBV6-5|NA
CASSYSPRGSTEAFF
TGTGCCAGCAGTTACTCCCCACGGGGGAGCACTGAAGCTTTCTTT
>NA|TRBJ2-7|TRBV20-1|TRBD2
CSASTSGNYEQYF
TGCAGTGCTAGTACTAGCGGGAACTACGAGCAGTACTTC
>NA|TRBJ2-5|TRBV14|NA
CASSQEGVWTRETQYF
TGTGCCAGCAGCCAAGAAGGTGTGTGGACGCGAGAGACCCAGTACTTC
>once|TRBJ2-3|TRBV29-1|NA
CSVHRSGASTDTQYF
TGCAGCGTTCACCGGAGCGGCGCTAGCACAGATACGCAGTATTTT
>NA|TRBJ2-5|TRBV28|TRBD2
CASSLAGGLTGTQYF
TGTGCCAGCAGTTTAGCGGGGGGGTTGACGGGGACCCAGTACTTC
>few|TRBJ1-4|TRBV20-1|TRBD1
CSAIVQGTEKLFF
TGCAGTGCTATAGTACAGGGGACTGAAAAACTGTTTTTT
>few|TRBJ2-5|TRBV20-1|TRBD1
CSARVQGVETQYF
TGCAGTGCTAGGGTCCAGGGGGTAGAGACCCAGTACTTC
>few|TRBJ1-2|TRBV7-2|NA
CASSSGRNYGYTF
TGTGCCAGCAGCAGCGGCAGGAACTATGGCTACACCTTC
>NA|TRBJ2-7|TRBV14|NA
CASSQESGSKGYEQYF
TGTGCCAGCAGCCAAGAATCAGGGAGTAAGGGCTACGAGCAGTACTTC
>many|TRBJ1-2|TRBV20-1|NA
CSARGAGRDYGYTF
TGCAGTGCTAGAGGGGCAGGAAGGGACTATGGCTACACCTTC
>many|TRBJ2-1|TRBV7-2|NA
CASSQLGESSYNEQFF
TGTGCCAGCAGCCAATTAGGGGAGAGCTCCTACAATGAGCAGTTCTTC
>NA|TRBJ2-5|TRBV9|TRBD2
CASSTRTSGSWQETQYF
TGTGCCAGCAGCACGAGGACTAGCGGGAGTTGGCAAGAGACCCAGTACTTC
>NA|TRBJ2-1|TRBV5-1|NA
CASRLWGANEQFF
TGCGCCAGCAGACTCTGGGGGGCCAATGAGCAGTTCTTC
>once|TRBJ2-6|TRBV10-2|NA
CASSEWTTGANVLTF
TGCGCCAGCAGTGAATGGACCACTGGGGCCAACGTCCTGACTTTC
>few|TRBJ2-5|TRBV7-8|NA
CASSTSSETQYF
TGTGCCAGCAGCACCTCTTCGGAGACCCAGTACTTC
>few|TRBJ2-1|TRBV4-3|NA
CASSQEGAGSGSEQFF
TGCGCCAGCAGCCAAGAAGGGGCGGGGTCTGGGTCAGAGCAGTTCTTC
>few|TRBJ2-2|TRBV20-1|TRBD2
CSASLSGGVTGELFF
TGCAGTGCTAGTCTGAGCGGGGGGGTTACCGGGGAGCTGTTTTTT
>NA|TRBJ2-7|TRBV19|TRBD2
CASSSNSGGRSYEQYF
TGTGCCAGTAGTAGCAACAGCGGGGGTCGCAGTTACGAGCAGTACTTC
>NA|TRBJ2-7|TRBV7-9|TRBD2
CAASGGTYEQYF
TGTGCCGCGTCGGGAGGCACCTACGAGCAGTACTTC
>few|TRBJ2-5|TRBV20-1|TRBD1
CSASTGAYRSETQYF
TGCAGTGCTTCGACAGGGGCTTATAGGTCAGAGACCCAGTACTTC
>few|TRBJ2-1|TRBV5-1|NA
CASRTPETEPYNEQFF
TGCGCCAGCAGAACCCCAGAGACAGAGCCATACAATGAGCAGTTCTTC
>NA|TRBJ1-2|TRBV5-1|NA
CASSFDRSYGYTF
TGCGCCAGCAGTTTTGACAGGTCCTATGGCTACACCTTC
>few|TRBJ2-1|TRBV7-9|NA
CASSLEDSHLGEQFF
TGTGCCAGCAGCCTAGAGGATTCCCACCTGGGTGAGCAGTTCTTC
>once|TRBJ2-5|TRBV20-1|NA
CSASEPSYQETQYF
TGCAGTGCTTCGGAGCCCTCGTACCAAGAGACCCAGTACTTC
>NA|TRBJ2-7|TRBV7-2|NA
CASSLEAGYEQYF
TGTGCCAGCAGCTTAGAGGCGGGGTACGAGCAGTACTTC
>many|TRBJ2-6|TRBV6-2/TRBV6-3|NA
CASSLVGFGANVLTF
TGTGCCAGCAGCTTGGTCGGGTTTGGGGCCAACGTCCTGACTTTC
>NA|TRBJ2-7|TRBV6-6|TRBD1
CASNGFTGGYEQYF
TGTGCCAGCAACGGCTTCACAGGGGGCTACGAGCAGTACTTC
>NA|TRBJ2-2|TRBV20-1|NA
CSASDGARTGELFF
TGCAGTGCTAGTGATGGGGCGAGAACCGGGGAGCTGTTTTTT
>NA|TRBJ2-3|TRBV15|TRBD2
CATSREAGGLAGGDLSTDTQYF
TGTGCCACCAGCAGAGAAGCGGGTGGACTAGCGGGGGGCGACCTCTCCACAGATACGCAGTATTTT
>NA|TRBJ2-5|TRBV20-1|NA
CSATRRGARVNEQYF
TGCAGTGCTACCCGGAGAGGGGCAAGGGTTAATGAGCAGTACTTC
>NA|TRBJ1-4|TRBV2|TRBD1
CASSFSSGTGNEKLFF
TGTGCCAGCAGTTTCAGCTCCGGGACAGGGAATGAAAAACTGTTTTTT
>once|TRBJ2-1|TRBV6-5|NA
CASSDTVHNEQFF
TGTGCCAGCAGTGACACTGTCCACAATGAGCAGTTCTTC
>NA|TRBJ2-7|TRBV7-9|TRBD2
CAGSFSGSFNEQYF
TGTGCCGGCAGCTTTAGCGGGAGCTTCAACGAGCAGTACTTC
>NA|TRBJ2-6|TRBV6-2/TRBV6-3|NA
CASTRGDPSGANVLTF
TGTGCCAGCACCAGGGGAGATCCCTCTGGGGCCAACGTCCTGACTTTC
>many|TRBJ2-1|TRBV5-1|TRBD1
CASSSRTGGYEQFF
TGCGCCAGCAGCAGCAGGACAGGGGGCTACGAGCAGTTCTTC
>NA|TRBJ2-1|TRBV4-1|NA
CASSQVTGGSAYEQFF
TGCGCCAGCAGCCAAGTTACTGGCGGTTCGGCGTATGAGCAGTTCTTC
>NA|TRBJ2-3|TRBV24-1|NA
CATSDPTGTSTDTQYF
TGTGCCACCAGTGATCCAACAGGGACCAGCACAGATACGCAGTATTTT
>few|TRBJ2-1|TRBV20-1|NA
CSAKPTGLSYNEQFF
TGCAGTGCTAAACCGACAGGCCTCTCCTACAATGAGCAGTTCTTC
>NA|TRBJ1-2|TRBV20-1|NA
CSAADASEVYGYTF
TGCAGTGCCGCGGACGCATCAGAGGTCTATGGCTACACCTTC
>many|TRBJ2-7|TRBV6-2/TRBV6-3|TRBD1
CASSLTGVIYEQYF
TGTGCCAGCAGTTTAACAGGGGTAATCTACGAGCAGTACTTC
>few|TRBJ2-5|TRBV20-1|TRBD1
CSARGSGTAQETQYF
TGCAGTGCTAGGGGTTCTGGGACAGCCCAAGAGACCCAGTACTTC
>NA|TRBJ1-2|TRBV20-1|TRBD1
CSARSDRGLGYTF
TGCAGTGCTAGATCGGACAGGGGGCTTGGCTACACCTTC
>NA|TRBJ2-7|TRBV13|NA
CASTRRGGAIYEQYF
TGTGCCAGCACACGGCGGGGCGGGGCCATTTACGAGCAGTACTTC